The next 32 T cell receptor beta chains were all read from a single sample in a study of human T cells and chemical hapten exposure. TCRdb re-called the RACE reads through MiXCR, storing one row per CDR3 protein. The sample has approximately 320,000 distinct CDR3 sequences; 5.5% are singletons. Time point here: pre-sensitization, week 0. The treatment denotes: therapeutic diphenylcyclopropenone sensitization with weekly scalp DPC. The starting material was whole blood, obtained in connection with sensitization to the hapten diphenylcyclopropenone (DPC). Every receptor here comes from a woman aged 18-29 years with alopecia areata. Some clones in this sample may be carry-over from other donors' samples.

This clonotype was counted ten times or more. DNA of the CDR3: TGCAGCGTTGAAAACAGGGACTATGGCTACACCTTC. Amino acids: CSVENRDYGYTF. This sequence joins TRBV29-1 and TRBJ1-2; maybe TRBD1 (6 bases). CDR1 is SQVTM, CDR2 ANQGSEA, per germline. Trimming left V 2 bases short and J 3 bases short, with 7 bases between. The CDR3 is made up of 12 amino acids.

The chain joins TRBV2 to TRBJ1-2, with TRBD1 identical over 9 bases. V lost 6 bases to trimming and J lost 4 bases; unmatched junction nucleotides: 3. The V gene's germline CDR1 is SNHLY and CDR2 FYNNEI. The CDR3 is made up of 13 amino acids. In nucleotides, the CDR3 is TGTGCCAGCAGGGGGGACAGGGCCTATGGCTACACCTTC. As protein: CASRGDRAYGYTF.

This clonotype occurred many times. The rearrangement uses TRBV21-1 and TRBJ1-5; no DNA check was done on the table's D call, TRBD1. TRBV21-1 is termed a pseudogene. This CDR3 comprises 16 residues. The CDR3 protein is CASSTRGQGKYQPQHF. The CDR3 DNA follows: TGTGCCAGCAGCACACGGGGACAGGGAAAATATCAGCCCCAGCATTTT.

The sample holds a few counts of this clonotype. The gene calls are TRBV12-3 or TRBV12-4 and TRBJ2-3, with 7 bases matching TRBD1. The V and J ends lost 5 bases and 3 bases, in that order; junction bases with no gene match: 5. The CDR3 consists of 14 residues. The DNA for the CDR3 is TGTGCCAGCAGTAGGGGGCTGTGGACAGATACGCAGTATTTT. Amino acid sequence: CASSRGLWTDTQYF.

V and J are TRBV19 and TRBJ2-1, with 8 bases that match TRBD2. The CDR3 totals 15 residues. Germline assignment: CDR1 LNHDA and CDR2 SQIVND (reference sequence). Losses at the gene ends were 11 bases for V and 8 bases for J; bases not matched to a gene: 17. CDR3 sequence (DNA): TGTGCCGGTTCATCGCTAACGGGGGGGCCCCATGAGCAGTTCTTC. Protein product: CAGSSLTGGPHEQFF.

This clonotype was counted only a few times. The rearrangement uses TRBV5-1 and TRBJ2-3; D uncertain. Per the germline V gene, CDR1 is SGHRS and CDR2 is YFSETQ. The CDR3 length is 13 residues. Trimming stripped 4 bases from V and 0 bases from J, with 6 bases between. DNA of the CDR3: TGCGCCAGCAGCATCGTTAGCACAGATACGCAGTATTTT. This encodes CASSIVSTDTQYF.

DNA of the CDR3: TGTGCCAGCAGTATTCACAGGGGGCGCACCGGGGAGCTGTTTTTT. Protein product: CASSIHRGRTGELFF. The chain combines TRBV28 with TRBJ2-2; 9 bases fit TRBD1. The CDR3 loop spans 15 amino acids. The junction had 5 bases not matched to a gene; V was cut back by 5 bases and J by 4 bases. CDR1 and CDR2 (germline): MDHEN, SYDVKM. The whole variable domain, filled in from reference TRBV28 and TRBJ2-2, reads DVKVTQSSRYLVKRTGEKVFLECVQDMDHENMFWYRQDPGLGLRLIYFSYDVKMKEKGDIPEGYSVSREKKERFSLILESASTNQTSMYLCASSIHRGRTGELFFGEGSRLTVL.

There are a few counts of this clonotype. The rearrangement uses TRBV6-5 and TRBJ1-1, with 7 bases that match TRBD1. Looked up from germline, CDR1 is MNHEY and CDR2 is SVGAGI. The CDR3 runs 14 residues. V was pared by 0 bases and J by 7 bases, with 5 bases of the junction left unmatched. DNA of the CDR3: TGTGCCAGCAGTTACTCACAGACAGGGTATGAAGCTTTCTTT. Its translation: CASSYSQTGYEAFF.

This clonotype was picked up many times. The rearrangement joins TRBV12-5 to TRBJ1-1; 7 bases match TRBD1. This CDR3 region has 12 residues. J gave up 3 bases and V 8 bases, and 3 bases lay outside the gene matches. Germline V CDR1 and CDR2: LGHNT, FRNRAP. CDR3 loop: CASQGVYTEAFF. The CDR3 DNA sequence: TGTGCTAGTCAGGGGGTTTACACTGAAGCTTTCTTT.

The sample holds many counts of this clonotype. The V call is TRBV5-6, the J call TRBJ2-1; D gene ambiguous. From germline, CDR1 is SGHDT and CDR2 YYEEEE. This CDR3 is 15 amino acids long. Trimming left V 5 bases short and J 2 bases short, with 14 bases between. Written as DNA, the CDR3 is TGTGCCAGCAGACGAACCTTGGCCCCCTACAATGAGCAGTTCTTC. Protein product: CASRRTLAPYNEQFF.

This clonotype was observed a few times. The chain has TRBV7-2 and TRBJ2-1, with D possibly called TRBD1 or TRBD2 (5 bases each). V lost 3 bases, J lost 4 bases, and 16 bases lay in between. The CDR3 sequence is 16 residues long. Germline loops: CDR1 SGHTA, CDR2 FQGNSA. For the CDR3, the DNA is TGTGCCAGCAGCTTCAGATGGACGGGGCAATACAATGAGCAGTTCTTC. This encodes CASSFRWTGQYNEQFF.

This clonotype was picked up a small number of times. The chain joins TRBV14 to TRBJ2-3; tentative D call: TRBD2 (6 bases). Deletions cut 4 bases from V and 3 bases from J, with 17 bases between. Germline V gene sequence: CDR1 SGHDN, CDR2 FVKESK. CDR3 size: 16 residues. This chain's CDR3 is CASSRPPGAETDTQYF. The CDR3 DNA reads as TGTGCCAGCAGCCGCCCCCCGGGAGCGGAGACAGATACGCAGTATTTT. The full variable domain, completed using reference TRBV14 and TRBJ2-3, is EAGVTQFPSHSVIEKGQTVTLRCDPISGHDNLYWYRRVMGKEIKFLLHFVKESKQDESGMPNNRFLAERTGGTYSTLKVQPAELEDSGVYFCASSRPPGAETDTQYFGPGTRLTVL.

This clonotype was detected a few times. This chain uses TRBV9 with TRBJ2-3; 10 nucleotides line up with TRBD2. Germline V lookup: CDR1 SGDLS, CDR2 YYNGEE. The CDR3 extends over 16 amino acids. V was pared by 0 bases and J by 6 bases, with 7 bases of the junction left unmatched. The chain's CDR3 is CASSVGRAGGLDTQYF. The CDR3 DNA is TGTGCCAGCAGCGTAGGTCGAGCGGGGGGGCTTGATACGCAGTATTTT.

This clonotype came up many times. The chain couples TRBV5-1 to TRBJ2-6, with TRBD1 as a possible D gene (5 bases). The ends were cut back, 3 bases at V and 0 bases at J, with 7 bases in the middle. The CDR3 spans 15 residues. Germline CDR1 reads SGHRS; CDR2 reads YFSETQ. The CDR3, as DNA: TGCGCCAGCAGCTCAGGGCACTCTGGGGCCAACGTCCTGACTTTC. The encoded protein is CASSSGHSGANVLTF.

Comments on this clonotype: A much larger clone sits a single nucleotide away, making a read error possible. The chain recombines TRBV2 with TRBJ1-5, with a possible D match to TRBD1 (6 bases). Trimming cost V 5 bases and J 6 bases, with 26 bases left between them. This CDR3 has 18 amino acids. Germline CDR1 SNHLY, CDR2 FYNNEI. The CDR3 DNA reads TGTGCCAGCAGTTCAGGAAGACCGGTACAGGGCTCTAGTCAGCCCCAGCATTTT. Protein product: CASSSGRPVQGSSQPQHF.

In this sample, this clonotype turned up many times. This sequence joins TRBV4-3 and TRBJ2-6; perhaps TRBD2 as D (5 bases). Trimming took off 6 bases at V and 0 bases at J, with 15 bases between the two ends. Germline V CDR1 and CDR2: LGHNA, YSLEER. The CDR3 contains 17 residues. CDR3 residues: CASSHGEYISGANVLTF. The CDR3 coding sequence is TGCGCCAGCAGTCACGGGGAGTACATCTCTGGGGCCAACGTCCTGACTTTC.

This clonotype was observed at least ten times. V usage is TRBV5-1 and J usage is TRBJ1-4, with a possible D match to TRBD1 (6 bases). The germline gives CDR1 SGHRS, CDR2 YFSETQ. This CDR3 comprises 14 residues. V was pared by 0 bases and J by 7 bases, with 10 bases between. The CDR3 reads CASSLGQGPEKLFF. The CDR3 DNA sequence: TGCGCCAGCAGCTTGGGGCAGGGGCCTGAAAAACTGTTTTTT. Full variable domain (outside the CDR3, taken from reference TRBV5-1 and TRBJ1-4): KAGVTQTPRYLIKTRGQQVTLSCSPISGHRSVSWYQQTPGQGLQFLFEYFSETQRNKGNFPGRFSGRQFSNSRSEMNVSTLELGDSALYLCASSLGQGPEKLFFGSGTQLSVL.

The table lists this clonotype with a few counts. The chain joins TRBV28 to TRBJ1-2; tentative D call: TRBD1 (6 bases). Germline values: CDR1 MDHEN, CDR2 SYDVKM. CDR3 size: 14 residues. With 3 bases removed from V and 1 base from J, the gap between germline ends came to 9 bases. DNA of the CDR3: TGTGCCAGCAGTTTCACAGGGTTTAACTATGGCTACACCTTC. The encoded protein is CASSFTGFNYGYTF.

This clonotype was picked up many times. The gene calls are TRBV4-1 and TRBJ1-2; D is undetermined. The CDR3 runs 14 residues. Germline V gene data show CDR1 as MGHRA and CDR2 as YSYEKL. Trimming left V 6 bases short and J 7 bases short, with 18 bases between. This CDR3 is CASRPGGNLAGYTF. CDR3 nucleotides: TGCGCCAGCAGACCGGGAGGGAATCTGGCTGGCTACACCTTC.

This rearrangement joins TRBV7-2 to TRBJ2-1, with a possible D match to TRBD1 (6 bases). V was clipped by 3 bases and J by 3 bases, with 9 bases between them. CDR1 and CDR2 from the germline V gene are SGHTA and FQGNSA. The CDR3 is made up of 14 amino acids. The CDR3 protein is CASSFRTVYNEQFF. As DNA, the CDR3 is TGTGCCAGCAGCTTCAGGACAGTCTACAATGAGCAGTTCTTC.

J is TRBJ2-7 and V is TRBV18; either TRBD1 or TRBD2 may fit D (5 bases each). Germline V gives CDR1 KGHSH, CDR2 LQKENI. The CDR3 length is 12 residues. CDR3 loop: CGKRDGPYEQYF. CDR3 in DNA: TGTGGGAAACGGGACGGACCCTACGAGCAGTACTTC.

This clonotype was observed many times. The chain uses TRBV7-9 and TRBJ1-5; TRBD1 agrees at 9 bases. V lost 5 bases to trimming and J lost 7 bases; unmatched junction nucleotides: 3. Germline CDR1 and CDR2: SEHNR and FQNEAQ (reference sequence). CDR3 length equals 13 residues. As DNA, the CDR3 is TGTGCCAGCAGCCGGACAGGGGACCAGCCCCAGCATTTT. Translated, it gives CASSRTGDQPQHF.

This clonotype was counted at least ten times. CDR3 DNA sequence: TGTGCCAGCAGTCCAGGCAGGGGGGAAGGTGAAAAACTGTTTTTT. It codes for CASSPGRGEGEKLFF. The rearrangement links TRBV12-3 or TRBV12-4 to TRBJ1-4; 7 positions match TRBD1. CDR3 length equals 15 residues. The J segment lost 7 bases and the V segment lost 5 bases, leaving 10 bases of the junction unmatched.

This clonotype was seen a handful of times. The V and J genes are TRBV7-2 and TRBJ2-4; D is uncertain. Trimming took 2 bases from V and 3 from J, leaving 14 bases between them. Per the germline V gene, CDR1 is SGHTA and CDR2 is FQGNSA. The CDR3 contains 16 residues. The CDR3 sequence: CASSLNVFVDKNIQYF. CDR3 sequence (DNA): TGTGCCAGCAGCTTAAATGTTTTTGTGGACAAAAACATTCAGTACTTC.

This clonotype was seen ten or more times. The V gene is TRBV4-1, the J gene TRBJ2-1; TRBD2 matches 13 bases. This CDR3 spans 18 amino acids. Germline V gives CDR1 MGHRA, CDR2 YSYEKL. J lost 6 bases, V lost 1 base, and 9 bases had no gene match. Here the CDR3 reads CASSQAGRLAGGRNEQFF. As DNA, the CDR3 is TGCGCCAGCAGCCAAGCTGGTAGACTAGCGGGGGGTCGCAATGAGCAGTTCTTC.

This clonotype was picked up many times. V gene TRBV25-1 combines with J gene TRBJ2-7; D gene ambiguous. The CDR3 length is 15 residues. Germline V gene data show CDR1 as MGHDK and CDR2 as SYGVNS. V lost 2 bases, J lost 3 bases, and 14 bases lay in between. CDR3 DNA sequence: TGTGCCAGCAGTGAAGGGCTCCCGGGTTACTACGAGCAGTACTTC. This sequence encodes CASSEGLPGYYEQYF.

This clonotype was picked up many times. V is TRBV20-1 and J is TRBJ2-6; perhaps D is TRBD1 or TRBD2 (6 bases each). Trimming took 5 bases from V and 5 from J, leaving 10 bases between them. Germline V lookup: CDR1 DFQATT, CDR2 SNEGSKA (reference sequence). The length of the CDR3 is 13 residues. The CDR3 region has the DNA TGCAGTGCTTACAGGGACTGGGCCAACGTCCTGACTTTC. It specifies CSAYRDWANVLTF.

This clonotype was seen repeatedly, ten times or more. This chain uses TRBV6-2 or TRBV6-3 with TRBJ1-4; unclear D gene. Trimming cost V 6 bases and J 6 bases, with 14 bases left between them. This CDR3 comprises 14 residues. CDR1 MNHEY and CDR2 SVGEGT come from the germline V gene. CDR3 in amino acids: CASSPGYSDEKLFF. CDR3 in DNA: TGTGCCAGCAGCCCAGGATACTCCGATGAAAAACTGTTTTTT.

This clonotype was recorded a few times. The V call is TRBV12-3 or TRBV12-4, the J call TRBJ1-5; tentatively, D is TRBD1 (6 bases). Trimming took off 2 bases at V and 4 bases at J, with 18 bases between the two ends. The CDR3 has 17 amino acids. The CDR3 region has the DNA TGTGCCAGCAGTTTAACCCGATTCCGGGGGCGAAATCAGCCCCAGCATTTT. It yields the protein CASSLTRFRGRNQPQHF.

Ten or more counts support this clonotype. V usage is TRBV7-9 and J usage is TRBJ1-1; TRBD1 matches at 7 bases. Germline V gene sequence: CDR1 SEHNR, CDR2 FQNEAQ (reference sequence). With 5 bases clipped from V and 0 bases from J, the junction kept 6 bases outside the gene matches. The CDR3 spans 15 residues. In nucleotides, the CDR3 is TGTGCCAGCAGCGCGTACAGGGGAGTGAACACTGAAGCTTTCTTT. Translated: CASSAYRGVNTEAFF.

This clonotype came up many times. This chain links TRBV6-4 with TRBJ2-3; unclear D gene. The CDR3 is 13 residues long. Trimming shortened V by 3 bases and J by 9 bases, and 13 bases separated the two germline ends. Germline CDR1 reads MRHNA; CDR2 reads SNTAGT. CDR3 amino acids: CASSEEVRATQYF. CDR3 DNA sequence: TGTGCCAGCAGTGAAGAGGTTAGGGCGACGCAGTATTTT.

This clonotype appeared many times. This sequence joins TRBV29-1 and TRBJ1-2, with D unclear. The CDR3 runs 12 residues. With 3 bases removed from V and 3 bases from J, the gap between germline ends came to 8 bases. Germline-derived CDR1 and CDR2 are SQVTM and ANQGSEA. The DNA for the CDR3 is TGCAGCGTTGACCGCACATACTATGGCTACACCTTC. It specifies CSVDRTYYGYTF. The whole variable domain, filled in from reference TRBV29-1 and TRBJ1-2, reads SAVISQKPSRDICQRGTSLTIQCQVDSQVTMMFWYRQQPGQSLTLIATANQGSEATYESGFVIDKFPISRPNLTFSTLTVSNMSPEDSSIYLCSVDRTYYGYTFGSGTRLTVV.